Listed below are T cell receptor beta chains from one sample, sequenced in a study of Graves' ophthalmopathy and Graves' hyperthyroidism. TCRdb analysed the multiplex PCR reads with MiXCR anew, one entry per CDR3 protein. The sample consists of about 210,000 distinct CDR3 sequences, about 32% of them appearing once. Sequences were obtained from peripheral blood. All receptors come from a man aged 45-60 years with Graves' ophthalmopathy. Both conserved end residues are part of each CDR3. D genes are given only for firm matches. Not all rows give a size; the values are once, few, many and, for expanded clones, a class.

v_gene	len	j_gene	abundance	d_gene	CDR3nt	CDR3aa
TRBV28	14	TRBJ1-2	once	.	TGTGCCAGCAGTTTGGTCGGGGGACGGGATGGCTACACCTTC	CASSLVGGRDGYTF
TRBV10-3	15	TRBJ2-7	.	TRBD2	TGTGCCATCAGGATGAGCCTAGCGGCCAACTACGAGCAGTACTTC	CAIRMSLAANYEQYF
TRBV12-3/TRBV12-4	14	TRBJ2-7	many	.	TGTGCCAGCAGCGGAATCCAGCGGGCGGACGAGCAGTACTTC	CASSGIQRADEQYF
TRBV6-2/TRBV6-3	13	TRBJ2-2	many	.	TGTGCCAGCACTACCCGTTGGTCCGGGGAGCTGTTTTTT	CASTTRWSGELFF
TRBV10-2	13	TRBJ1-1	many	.	TGCGCCAGCAACGAATACAGGGATACTGAAGCTTTCTTT	CASNEYRDTEAFF
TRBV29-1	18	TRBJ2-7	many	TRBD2	TGCAGCGTTGCGGGACTAGCGGGAGATTATCCGTCGGGCTACGAGCAGTACTTC	CSVAGLAGDYPSGYEQYF
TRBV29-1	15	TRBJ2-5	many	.	TGCAGCGTTGAAATTAGGGGGACAATCCAAGAGACCCAGTACTTC	CSVEIRGTIQETQYF
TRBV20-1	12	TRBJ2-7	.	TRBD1	TGCAGTGCCCCGGACAGGTTCTACGAGCAGTACTTC	CSAPDRFYEQYF
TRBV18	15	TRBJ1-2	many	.	TGTGCCAGCTCACCGGAAAGACACCCAGGCTATGGCTACACCTTC	CASSPERHPGYGYTF
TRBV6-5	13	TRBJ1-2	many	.	TGTGCCAGCAGTTACTCAGGACGGGGGATCGACACCTTC	CASSYSGRGIDTF
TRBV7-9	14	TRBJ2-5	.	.	TGTGCCAGCAGCCAAACCAGGGAGCAAGAGACCCAGTACTTC	CASSQTREQETQYF
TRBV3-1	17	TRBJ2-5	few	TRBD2	TGTGCCAGCAGCCAGGGACTAGATGGGCCTTACCAAGAGACCCAGTACTTC	CASSQGLDGPYQETQYF
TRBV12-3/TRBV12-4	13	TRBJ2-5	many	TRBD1	TGTGCCACCACCAGCAGGGGGAAAGAGACCCAGTACTTC	CATTSRGKETQYF
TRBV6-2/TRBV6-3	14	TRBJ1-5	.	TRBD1	TGTGCCAGCAGTCAGACAGGGGGGAATCAGCCCCAGCATTTT	CASSQTGGNQPQHF
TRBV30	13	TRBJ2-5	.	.	TGTGCCTGGAGCAACGACAGCCAAGAGACCCAGTACTTC	CAWSNDSQETQYF
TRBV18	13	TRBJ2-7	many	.	TGTGCCAGCTCACCCGTATCGGCCTACGAGCAGTACTTC	CASSPVSAYEQYF
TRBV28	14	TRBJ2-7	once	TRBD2	TGTGCCAGCAGTTCTGGGGGGGGATACTACGAGCAGTACTTC	CASSSGGGYYEQYF
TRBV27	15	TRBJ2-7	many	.	TGTGCCAGCAGCCCAGCGGGCGGGCCCCCTTTCGAGCAGTACTTC	CASSPAGGPPFEQYF
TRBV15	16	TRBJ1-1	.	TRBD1	TGTGCCACCAGCAAGCATGGGGACAGGGGTACCACTGAAGCTTTCTTT	CATSKHGDRGTTEAFF
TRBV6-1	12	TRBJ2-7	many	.	TGTGCCGGCAGTGTAGTCTCCTACGAGCAGTACTTC	CAGSVVSYEQYF
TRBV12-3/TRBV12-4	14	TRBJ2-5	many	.	TGTGCCAGCACACAGGGAAGGGTAGGAGAGACCCAGTACTTC	CASTQGRVGETQYF
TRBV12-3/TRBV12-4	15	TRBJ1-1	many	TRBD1	TGTGCCAGCAGCCTGAGACAGGGGAGCACCACTGAAGCTTTCTTT	CASSLRQGSTTEAFF
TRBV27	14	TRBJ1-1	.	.	TGTGCCAGCAGTGAGCTGTTGGAGAACACTGAGGCTTTCTTT	CASSELLENTEAFF
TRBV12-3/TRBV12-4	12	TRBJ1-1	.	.	TGTGCCAGCAGTTTCCACGGTGGGGGGGCTTTCTTT	CASSFHGGGAFF
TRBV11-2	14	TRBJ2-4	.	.	TGTGCCACGGGGGCAGGGCTAGCCAAAAACATTCAGTACTTC	CATGAGLAKNIQYF